The clone carrying this T cell receptor (beta chain) has just a few counts. Its antigen is undetermined. How the authors handled the data: CDR3 differences across clinicopathological groups were used to build a distant-metastasis classifier for papillary thyroid cancer. TCRdb re-clonotyped the PCR reads via MiXCR. These V and J calls are TCRdb output, not the study's own analysis. The sample carries about 93,000 clones, roughly an eighth recorded once. This CDR3 is built from 16 residues. The V gene's germline CDR1 is MDHEN and CDR2 SYDVKM. Trimming cost V 4 bases and J 3 bases; bases outside gene matches: 7. The data stem from a study of metastatic and nonmetastatic thyroid tumors. Turning to the study itself: The comparison covered peripheral blood and tumor or nodule tissue in malignant and benign thyroid patients. Study outcomes and limitations: Malignant thyroid tumors reportedly had TCR beta diversity that was significantly higher than in benign nodules, in blood and tumor.

No treatment had been given to any patient before thyroid surgery. The clonotype originates from a female donor with papillary thyroid cancer or a benign thyroid nodule (not recorded which). Some clones in this sample may be carry-over from other donors' samples. The chain joins TRBV28 to TRBJ1-3; the match to TRBD1 covers 9 bases. Specimen: blood. DNA of the CDR3: TGTGCCAGCAGTTCCCTGACAGGGGGTGGTGGAAACACCATATATTTT. It encodes CASSSLTGGGGNTIYF.